A single T cell receptor beta chain is shown here with its context. Its antigen target is currently unknown. Within one base of it there is no much larger clone, and no base qualities were kept. The record originates from a study of somatic mutations in cytotoxic T cells in rheumatoid arthritis (dated by TCRdb to between 2016 and 2019). Concerning the study at large: Before any treatment started and right after they were diagnosed, patients gave peripheral blood samples (roughly 31 ml EDTA). Median age was essentially the same in the patient group and the control group. Some V beta antibody-stained T-cell populations were flow-sorted on a FACSAria II or Sony SH800 at nearly 100% purity, and sorted V beta1+ cells also underwent TCRB sequencing. TCRB deep sequencing covered roughly 60 patients with rheumatoid arthritis along with about 20 healthy controls. Whether expanded CD8+ T-cell clones in untreated, newly diagnosed rheumatoid arthritis carry somatic mutations was the study question, and clonality was characterized with TCRB deep sequencing. What the authors observed across the whole study: The slight underrepresentation of TRBV07 in patients was not corrected for multiple comparisons. The expanded CD8+ clones had unknown antigen targets, and not appearing in virus-specific databases did not rule out that they were virus-specific. The largest CD8+ clone made up more than 20% of CD8+ cells in about an eighth of the roughly 65 patients, and blood and synovial fluid shared several identical CD8+ TCRB sequences. An increase of CD8+ clonality with age was seen in patients (Spearman r ~ 0.47) but not in healthy controls. There was no significant difference in CD8+ T-cell clonality between rheumatoid arthritis patients and age-matched healthy controls.

Flow cytometry confirmed the purity of CD4+ and CD8+ cells that had been isolated by positive magnetic bead selection on an AutoMACS. Clonal expansions were first screened by flow cytometry with a TCR V beta antibody panel, then characterized by TCRB deep sequencing of sorted CD8+ fractions. Ficoll-Paque PLUS density gradient separation was used to isolate peripheral blood mononuclear cells. Using Nucleospin Tissue or Tissue XS kits, DNA was extracted from CD4-enriched, CD8-enriched or PBMC samples, with quantification by a Qubit 2.0 fluorometer. CDR1 and CDR2 are drawn from the germline V gene: ENHRY, SYGVKD. Between the V and J ends, shortened by 3 bases and 4 bases respectively, the junction contains 12 bases. The CDR3 goes from the cysteine to the phenylalanine over 15 residues. The read is trimmed to its CDR3 DNA, 45 bases read in frame from base 1. Sequencing of TCRB CDR3 was done on genomic DNA with the immunoSEQ assay. As for how the authors treated the data: Only a few patient CD8+ clones larger than 1% matched published virus-specific TCRB sequences when compared against them. Nothing other than productive TCRB rearrangements was included in the analyses. Clonality was expressed as a Shannon entropy-based productive clonality index, with each clone defined by a unique TCRB CDR3 sequence. The template counts of each clone relative to the total templates per sample were used to calculate repertoire overlap between two samples. A correlation with a Spearman r of 0.55 to 0.75 was found between V-gene usage by flow cytometry and V-gene usage by TCRB sequencing. This immuneACCESS table, as held by TCRdb, lists in-frame sequences with V and J called but not all clones. Of the missing ones, under half trace to an unresolved V gene in checked studies; the others have no known cause. The DNA gave D and trimming, while V, J and clone size come from that table. Counted in this sample were roughly 15,000 clones; approximately 84% of them appeared once. The ten top clones hold approximately 19% of the sample.

The sequence was collected from an adult with rheumatoid arthritis. The sample consisted of CD8+ T cells sorted from blood. The chain is encoded by TRBV10-3 joined to TRBJ2-2, with the D assignment possibly TRBD1 or TRBD2, given 6 matching bases for each. The CDR3 here reads CAISDGGPLTGELFF. The DNA sequence follows: TGTGCCATCAGTGATGGGGGGCCACTCACCGGGGAGCTGTTTTTT.